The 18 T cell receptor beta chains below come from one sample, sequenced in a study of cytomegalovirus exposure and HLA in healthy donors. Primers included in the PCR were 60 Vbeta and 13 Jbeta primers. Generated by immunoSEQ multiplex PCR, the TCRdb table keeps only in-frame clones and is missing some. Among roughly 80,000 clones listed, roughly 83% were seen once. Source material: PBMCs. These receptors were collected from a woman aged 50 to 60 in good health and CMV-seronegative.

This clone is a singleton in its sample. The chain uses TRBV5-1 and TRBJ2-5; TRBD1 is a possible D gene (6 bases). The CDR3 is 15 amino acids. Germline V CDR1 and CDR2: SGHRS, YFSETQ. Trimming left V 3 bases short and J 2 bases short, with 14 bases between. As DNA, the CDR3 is TGCGCCAGCAGCTGGATAACAGGGTATCAAGAGACCCAGTACTTC. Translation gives CASSWITGYQETQYF.

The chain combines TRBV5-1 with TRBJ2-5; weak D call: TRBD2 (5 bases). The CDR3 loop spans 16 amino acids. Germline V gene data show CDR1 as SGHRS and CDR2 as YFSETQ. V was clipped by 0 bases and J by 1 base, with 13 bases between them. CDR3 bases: TGCGCCAGCAGCTTGGGGAGCGGAAGGACCCAAGAGACCCAGTACTTC. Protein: CASSLGSGRTQETQYF.

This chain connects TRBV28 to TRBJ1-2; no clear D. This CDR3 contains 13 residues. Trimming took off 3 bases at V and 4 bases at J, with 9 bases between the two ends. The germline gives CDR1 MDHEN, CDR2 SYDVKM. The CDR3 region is CASSLTQIYGYTF. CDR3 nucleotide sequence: TGTGCCAGCAGTTTGACACAAATCTATGGCTACACCTTC.

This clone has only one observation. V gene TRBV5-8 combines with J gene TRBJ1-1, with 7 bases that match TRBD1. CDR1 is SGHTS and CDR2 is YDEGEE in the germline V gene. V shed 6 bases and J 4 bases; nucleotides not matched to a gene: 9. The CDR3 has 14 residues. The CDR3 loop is CASIRMTGFTEAFF. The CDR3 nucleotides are TGTGCCAGCATCAGAATGACAGGGTTCACTGAAGCTTTCTTT. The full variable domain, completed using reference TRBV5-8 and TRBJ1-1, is EAGVTQSPTHLIKTRGQQATLRCSPISGHTSVYWYQQALGLGLQFLLWYDEGEERNRGNFPPRFSGRQFPNYSSELNVNALELEDSALYLCASIRMTGFTEAFFGQGTRLTVV.

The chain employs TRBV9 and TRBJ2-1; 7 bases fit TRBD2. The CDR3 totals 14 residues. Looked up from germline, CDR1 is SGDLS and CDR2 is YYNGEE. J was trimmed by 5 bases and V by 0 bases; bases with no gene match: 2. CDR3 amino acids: CASSVGDYHNEQFF. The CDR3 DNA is TGTGCCAGCAGCGTAGGGGACTACCACAATGAGCAGTTCTTC.

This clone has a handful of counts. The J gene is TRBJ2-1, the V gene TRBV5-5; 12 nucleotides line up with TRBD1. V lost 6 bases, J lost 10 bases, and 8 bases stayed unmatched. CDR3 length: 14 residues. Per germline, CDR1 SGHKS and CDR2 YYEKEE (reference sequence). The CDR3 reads CASTTMGTGGEQFF. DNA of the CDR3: TGTGCCAGCACCACCATGGGGACAGGGGGCGAGCAGTTCTTC.

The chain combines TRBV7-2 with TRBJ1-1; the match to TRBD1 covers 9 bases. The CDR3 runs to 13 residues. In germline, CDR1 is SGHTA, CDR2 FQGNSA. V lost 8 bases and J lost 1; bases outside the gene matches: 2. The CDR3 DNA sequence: TGTGCCAGCGGGGGACAGGGGAACACTGAAGCTTTCTTT. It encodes CASGGQGNTEAFF.

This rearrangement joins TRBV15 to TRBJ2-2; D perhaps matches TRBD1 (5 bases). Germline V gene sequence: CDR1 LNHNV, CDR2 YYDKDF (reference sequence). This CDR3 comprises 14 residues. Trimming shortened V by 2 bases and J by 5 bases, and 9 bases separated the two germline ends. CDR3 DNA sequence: TGTGCCACCAGCAGACTTTCAGGGACCGGGGAGCTGTTTTTT. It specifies CATSRLSGTGELFF. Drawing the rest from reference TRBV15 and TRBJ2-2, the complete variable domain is DAMVIQNPRYQVTQFGKPVTLSCSQTLNHNVMYWYQQKSSQAPKLLFHYYDKDFNNEADTPDNFQSRRPNTSFCFLDIRSPGLGDTAMYLCATSRLSGTGELFFGEGSRLTVL.

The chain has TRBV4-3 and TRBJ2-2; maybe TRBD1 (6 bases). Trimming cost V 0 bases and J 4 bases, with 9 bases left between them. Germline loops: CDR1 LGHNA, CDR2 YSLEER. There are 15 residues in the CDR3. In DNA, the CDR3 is TGCGCCAGCAGCCAAGACCAGGGGCGCACCGGGGAGCTGTTTTTT. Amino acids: CASSQDQGRTGELFF.

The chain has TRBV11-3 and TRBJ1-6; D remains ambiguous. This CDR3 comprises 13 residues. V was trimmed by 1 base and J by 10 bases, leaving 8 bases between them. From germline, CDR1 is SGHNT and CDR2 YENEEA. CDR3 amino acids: CASSLVRNSPLHF. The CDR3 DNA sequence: TGTGCCAGCAGCTTAGTGCGAAACTCACCCCTCCACTTT.

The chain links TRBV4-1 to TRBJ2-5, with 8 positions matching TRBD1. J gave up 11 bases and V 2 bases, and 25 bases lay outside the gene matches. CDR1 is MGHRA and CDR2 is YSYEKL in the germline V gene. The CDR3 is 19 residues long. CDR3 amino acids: CASSQSPGTGHTVSSLQYF. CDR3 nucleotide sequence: TGCGCCAGCAGCCAATCGCCTGGGACAGGCCATACGGTTTCGAGCCTTCAGTACTTC.

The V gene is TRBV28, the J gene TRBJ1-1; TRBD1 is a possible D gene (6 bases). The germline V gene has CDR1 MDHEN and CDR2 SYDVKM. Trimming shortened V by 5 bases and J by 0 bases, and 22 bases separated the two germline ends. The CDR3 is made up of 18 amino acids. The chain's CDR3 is CASSGDFRTAPLNTEAFF. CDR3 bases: TGTGCCAGCAGTGGTGATTTTAGGACAGCTCCCCTGAACACTGAAGCTTTCTTT.

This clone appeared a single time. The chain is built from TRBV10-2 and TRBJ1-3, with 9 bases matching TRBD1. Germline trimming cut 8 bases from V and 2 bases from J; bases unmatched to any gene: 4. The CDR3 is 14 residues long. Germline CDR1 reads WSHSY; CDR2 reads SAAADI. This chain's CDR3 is CASSTGGTGNTIYF. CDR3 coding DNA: TGCGCCAGCTCGACAGGGGGAACTGGAAACACCATATATTTT.

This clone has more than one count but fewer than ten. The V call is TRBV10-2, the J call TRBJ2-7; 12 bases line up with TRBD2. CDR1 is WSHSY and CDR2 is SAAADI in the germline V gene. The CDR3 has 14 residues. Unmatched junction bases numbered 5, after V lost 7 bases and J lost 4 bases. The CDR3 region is CASTLTSGSYEQYF. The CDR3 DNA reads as TGCGCCAGCACGCTGACTAGCGGGAGTTACGAGCAGTACTTC.

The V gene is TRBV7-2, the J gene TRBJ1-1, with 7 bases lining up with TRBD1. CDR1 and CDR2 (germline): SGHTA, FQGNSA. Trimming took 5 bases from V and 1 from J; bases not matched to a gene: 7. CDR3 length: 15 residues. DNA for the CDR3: TGTGCCAGCAGCCCTGTGACAGGGACGAACACTGAAGCTTTCTTT. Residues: CASSPVTGTNTEAFF.

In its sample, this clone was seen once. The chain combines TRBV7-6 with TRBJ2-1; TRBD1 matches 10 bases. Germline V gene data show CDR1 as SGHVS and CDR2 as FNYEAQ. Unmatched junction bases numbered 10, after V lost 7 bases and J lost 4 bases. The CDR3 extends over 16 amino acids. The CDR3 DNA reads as TGTGCCAGCACCCGGGGCCCGGGACAGGGGTACAATGAGCAGTTCTTC. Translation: CASTRGPGQGYNEQFF. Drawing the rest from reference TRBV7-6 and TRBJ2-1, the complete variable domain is GAGVSQSPRYKVTKRGQDVALRCDPISGHVSLYWYRQALGQGPEFLTYFNYEAQQDKSGLPNDRFSAERPEGSISTLTIQRTEQRDSAMYRCASTRGPGQGYNEQFFGPGTRLTVL.

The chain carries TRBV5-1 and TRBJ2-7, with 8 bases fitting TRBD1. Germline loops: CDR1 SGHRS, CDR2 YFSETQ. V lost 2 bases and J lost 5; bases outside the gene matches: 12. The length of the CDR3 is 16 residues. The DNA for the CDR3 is TGCGCCAGCAGCTTACCCCTAGGGACAGGTTCGGACGAGCAGTACTTC. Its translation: CASSLPLGTGSDEQYF.

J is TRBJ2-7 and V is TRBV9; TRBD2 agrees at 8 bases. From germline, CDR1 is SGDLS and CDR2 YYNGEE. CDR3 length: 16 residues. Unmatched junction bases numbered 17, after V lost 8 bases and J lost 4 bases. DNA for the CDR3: TGTGCCAGAGGCCCCTGTCGGGGGGGCCAACGTTACGAGCAGTACGTC. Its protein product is CARGPCRGGQRYEQYV.